This is a list of T cell receptor beta chains from one sample in a study of blood T cell repertoires in COVID-19. Clones were sequenced by immunoSEQ multiplex PCR, and TCRdb holds only the in-frame ones, with some missing. The table has around 150,000 clones, around 82% seen once. The material sequenced was PBMCs or T cells enriched from blood (not recorded which). These receptors were collected from a man between 40 and 49 years old who had recovered from COVID-19. Both conserved end residues are part of each CDR3. The D gene is left open where the match is weak. Clone size, where shown, is once, few, many, or a class for clones that have expanded.

TRBV7-8	NA	NA	TRBJ1-5	CASSQSGQNFQPQHF	TGTGCCAGCAGCCAATCCGGACAGAACTTTCAGCCCCAGCATTTT
TRBV18	NA	NA	TRBJ1-5	CASSPQDTQPQHF	TGTGCCAGCTCACCCCAGGACACTCAGCCCCAGCATTTT
TRBV19	NA	NA	TRBJ1-5	CASSIDPRTRVNQPQHF	TGTGCCAGTAGTATAGATCCCCGCACTCGGGTCAATCAGCCCCAGCATTTT
TRBV5-1	TRBD2	few	TRBJ2-7	CASSLRPSGGRAPVYEQYF	TGCGCCAGCAGCTTGAGGCCTAGCGGGGGAAGAGCCCCTGTCTACGAGCAGTACTTC
TRBV11-3	TRBD2	NA	TRBJ2-3	CASSSGTSASFSTDTQYF	TGTGCCAGCAGCTCCGGGACTAGCGCCTCATTCAGCACAGATACGCAGTATTTT
TRBV9	NA	NA	TRBJ2-1	CASSVAVSYNEQFF	TGTGCCAGCAGCGTAGCGGTTAGTTACAATGAGCAGTTCTTC
TRBV3-1/TRBV3-2	NA	NA	TRBJ1-5	CASSQGGGSNQPQHF	TGTGCCAGCAGTCAAGGAGGTGGGAGCAATCAGCCCCAGCATTTT
TRBV6-5	NA	once	TRBJ2-3	CASSPQAPDTQYF	TGTGCCAGCAGCCCGCAGGCCCCAGATACGCAGTATTTT
TRBV5-4	NA	few	TRBJ1-5	CASSLGGGNQPQHF	TGTGCCAGCAGCTTGGGAGGGGGAAATCAGCCCCAGCATTTT
TRBV7-2	NA	NA	TRBJ2-1	CASSLIGRGLYNEQFF	TGTGCCAGCAGCTTAATCGGGCGGGGGCTCTACAATGAGCAGTTCTTC
TRBV12-3/TRBV12-4	NA	NA	TRBJ1-5	CASSLSSDQPQHF	TGTGCCAGCAGTTTGAGCAGCGATCAGCCCCAGCATTTT
TRBV7-2	NA	NA	TRBJ1-1	CASSLTGLNTEAFF	TGTGCCAGCAGCTTGACAGGTTTGAACACTGAAGCTTTCTTT
TRBV19	TRBD1	NA	TRBJ2-5	CASSPGQQETQYF	TGTGCCAGTAGTCCGGGACAGCAAGAGACCCAGTACTTC
TRBV5-4	TRBD1	NA	TRBJ2-5	CASSSPGQGDKTQYF	TGTGCCAGCAGCTCTCCGGGACAGGGGGATAAGACCCAGTACTTC
TRBV4-2	TRBD2	NA	TRBJ2-5	CASSQEGGGGGARWTQYF	TGTGCCAGCAGCCAAGAAGGAGGAGGCGGGGGGGCTAGGTGGACCCAGTACTTC
TRBV10-1	NA	once	TRBJ2-1	CASSDAGPTDEQFF	TGCGCCAGCAGTGATGCGGGGCCTACCGATGAGCAGTTCTTC
TRBV30	NA	NA	TRBJ1-4	CAWKDKGGATNEKLFF	TGTGCCTGGAAAGATAAGGGGGGGGCAACTAATGAAAAACTGTTTTTT
TRBV6-5	NA	NA	TRBJ1-1	CASSGYRTTEAFF	TGTGCCAGCAGCGGCTACAGGACCACTGAAGCTTTCTTT
TRBV21-1	NA	NA	TRBJ2-3	CASSKAPGQGINTQYF	TGTGCCAGCAGCAAAGCGCCGGGACAGGGTATTAATACGCAGTATTTT
TRBV4-1	TRBD1	once	TRBJ1-1	CASSQETGGWNTEAFF	TGCGCCAGCAGCCAAGAGACAGGGGGTTGGAACACTGAAGCTTTCTTT
TRBV28	TRBD1	NA	TRBJ1-2	CASSLRGHYGYTF	TGTGCCAGCAGTTTAAGGGGGCATTATGGCTACACCTTC
TRBV18	TRBD1	NA	TRBJ1-2	CASSQTYSGTEYGYTF	TGTGCCAGCTCCCAGACATACTCCGGGACAGAGTATGGCTACACCTTC
TRBV4-1	NA	NA	TRBJ2-2	CASSQLNFVGPTGELFF	TGCGCCAGCAGCCAATTGAACTTCGTGGGGCCCACCGGGGAGCTGTTTTTT
TRBV7-2	NA	NA	TRBJ1-1	CASSLAGRTEAFF	TGTGCCAGCAGCTTAGCGGGGCGGACTGAAGCTTTCTTT
TRBV3-1/TRBV3-2	NA	NA	TRBJ1-5	CASSQGGKQPQHF	TGTGCCAGCAGCCAAGGGGGCAAGCAGCCCCAGCATTTT
TRBV5-4	TRBD1	NA	TRBJ1-6	CASSPGTGINSPLHF	TGTGCCAGCAGCCCCGGGACAGGGATTAATTCACCCCTCCACTTT
TRBV19	TRBD1	NA	TRBJ1-5	CASSSGDRRNQPQHF	TGTGCCAGTAGTTCCGGGGACAGGCGGAATCAGCCCCAGCATTTT
TRBV5-1	TRBD2	NA	TRBJ2-3	CASSSPERGFTDTQYF	TGCGCCAGCAGCTCCCCGGAGCGGGGATTCACAGATACGCAGTATTTT
TRBV19	NA	NA	TRBJ1-1	CASKGGGTEAFF	TGTGCCAGTAAAGGGGGGGGTACTGAAGCTTTCTTT
TRBV5-1	NA	few	TRBJ1-4	CASSPDSSFEKLFF	TGCGCCAGCAGCCCGGACAGTTCCTTTGAAAAACTGTTTTTT
TRBV11-1	TRBD1	NA	TRBJ1-1	CASSFDRVTTNTEAFF	TGTGCCAGCAGCTTTGACAGGGTTACGACGAACACTGAAGCTTTCTTT
TRBV2	NA	NA	TRBJ1-5	CASSDWRQPQHF	TGTGCCAGCAGTGATTGGAGGCAGCCCCAGCATTTT
TRBV7-9	TRBD1	NA	TRBJ2-3	CASSFLQGTGGPADTQYF	TGTGCCAGCAGCTTCCTGCAGGGGACAGGGGGTCCGGCAGATACGCAGTATTTT
TRBV5-4	NA	NA	TRBJ1-1	CASSLGKNTEAFF	TGTGCCAGCAGCTTGGGTAAGAACACTGAAGCTTTCTTT
TRBV7-9	TRBD2	NA	TRBJ2-1	CASKVGLAGYNEQFF	TGTGCCAGCAAGGTGGGACTAGCGGGTTACAATGAGCAGTTCTTC
TRBV27	TRBD1	NA	TRBJ2-3	CASSPRQGVSTDTQYF	TGTGCCAGCAGTCCCCGACAGGGGGTGTCGACAGATACGCAGTATTTT
TRBV19	NA	few	TRBJ2-4	CASSIGVSTPMDIQYF	TGTGCCAGTAGTATCGGGGTCTCGACGCCTATGGACATTCAGTACTTC
TRBV18	TRBD1	NA	TRBJ2-6	CASSDRAGANVLTF	TGTGCCAGCTCAGACAGGGCCGGGGCCAACGTCCTGACTTTC
TRBV29-1	NA	NA	TRBJ2-7	CSVLRGRGESYEQYF	TGCAGCGTCCTTCGGGGCAGGGGCGAGTCCTACGAGCAGTACTTC
TRBV7-9	TRBD1	NA	TRBJ1-2	CASSSALRGTKDGYTF	TGTGCCAGCAGCTCAGCCCTCAGGGGGACAAAGGATGGCTACACCTTC
TRBV7-2	TRBD2	NA	TRBJ2-1	CASSLALLGLALDEQFF	TGTGCCAGCAGCTTAGCCCTATTGGGACTAGCTTTGGATGAACAGTTCTTC
TRBV28	NA	few	TRBJ1-2	CASSEGALATYYGYTF	TGTGCCAGCAGTGAAGGGGCCCTTGCGACCTACTATGGCTACACCTTC
TRBV4-1	NA	NA	TRBJ2-7	CASSSPGISYEQYF	TGCGCCAGCAGCTCCCCGGGGATCTCCTACGAGCAGTACTTC
TRBV4-1	NA	once	TRBJ1-1	CASSHPGGGEAFF	TGCGCCAGCAGCCACCCCGGCGGGGGGGAAGCTTTCTTT
TRBV3-1/TRBV3-2	TRBD2	few	TRBJ2-7	CASSPGLAALVEQYF	TGTGCCAGCAGCCCCGGTCTAGCGGCCCTCGTTGAGCAGTACTTC